Shown below are 16 T cell receptor beta chains from a single sample sequenced in a study of blood T cell repertoires in COVID-19. Using immunoSEQ multiplex PCR, the repertoire was profiled, and TCRdb retains in-frame clones only, with some absent. Of 65,000 to 90,000 clones in the sample, approximately 80% were seen once. Sequencing used peripheral blood. The receptor set was obtained from a woman aged 60-70 years with acute or convalescent COVID-19.

The chain uses TRBV10-1 and TRBJ2-7; 10 bases agree with TRBD1. The junction had 9 bases not matched to a gene; V was cut back by 5 bases and J by 5 bases. The germline gives CDR1 WNHNN, CDR2 SYGVQD (reference sequence). The CDR3 consists of 15 residues. CDR3: CASSTTGTGVNEQYF. CDR3 nucleotide sequence: TGCGCCAGCAGTACCACCGGGACAGGGGTAAACGAGCAGTACTTC.

This clone was seen a handful of times. The chain couples TRBV11-2 to TRBJ2-7; 8 nucleotides align to TRBD1. V lost 3 bases, J lost 0 bases, and 10 bases stayed unmatched. Germline CDR1 SGHAT, CDR2 FQNNGV. This CDR3 is built from 17 residues. CDR3 bases: TGTGCCAGCAGCTTCACAGGGGGAAGCATCGGCTCCTACGAGCAGTACTTC. This gives the protein CASSFTGGSIGSYEQYF. Variable domain in full (rest from reference TRBV11-2 and TRBJ2-7): EAGVAQSPRYKIIEKRQSVAFWCNPISGHATLYWYQQILGQGPKLLIQFQNNGVVDDSQLPKDRFSAERLKGVDSTLKIQPAKLEDSAVYLCASSFTGGSIGSYEQYFGPGTRLTVT.

The chain carries TRBV11-2 and TRBJ1-4; 7 bases agree with TRBD1. V trimming: 5 bases; J trimming: 1 base; junction bases outside the gene matches: 4. Germline CDR1 is SGHAT and CDR2 is FQNNGV. This CDR3 spans 15 amino acids. The CDR3 DNA follows: TGTGCCAGCAGCCTGGGGGACAGAACTAATGAAAAACTGTTTTTT. Protein sequence: CASSLGDRTNEKLFF.

This chain links TRBV27 with TRBJ2-7; D is unclear. CDR1 is MNHEY and CDR2 is SMNVEV in the germline V gene (reference sequence). Deletions cut 3 bases from V and 4 bases from J, with 10 bases between. The CDR3 spans 13 residues. CDR3 sequence (DNA): TGTGCCAGCAGTTTTGGCTTATATTACGAGCAGTACTTC. It codes for CASSFGLYYEQYF.

V and J are TRBV5-1 and TRBJ2-5; D perhaps matches TRBD1 (5 bases). The germline gives CDR1 SGHRS, CDR2 YFSETQ. Trimming stripped 3 bases from V and 2 bases from J, with 11 bases between. This CDR3 spans 14 amino acids. The CDR3 DNA sequence: TGCGCCAGCAGCTCAGGACATCTACAAGAGACCCAGTACTTC. It codes for CASSSGHLQETQYF.

The chain uses TRBV9 and TRBJ1-1; possible D gene TRBD1, 6 bases. The germline V gene has CDR1 SGDLS and CDR2 YYNGEE. Trimming stripped 0 bases from V and 0 bases from J, with 12 bases between. This CDR3 spans 16 amino acids. The CDR3 here is CASSVAGGQVNTEAFF. In nucleotides, the CDR3 is TGTGCCAGCAGCGTAGCGGGGGGGCAAGTGAACACTGAAGCTTTCTTT.

The CDR3 bases are TGTGCCAGCAGCCGAAACGACAGGGGTAACACTGAAGCTTTCTTT. The encoded protein is CASSRNDRGNTEAFF. This chain links TRBV5-8 with TRBJ1-1; 8 bases agree with TRBD1. Trimming took 4 bases from V and 2 from J; bases not matched to a gene: 7. The CDR3 contains 15 residues. CDR1 SGHTS and CDR2 YDEGEE come from the germline V gene.

A single count supports this clone. The chain recombines TRBV7-6 with TRBJ1-2, with D tentatively TRBD1 (6 bases). This CDR3 is built from 14 residues. Germline CDR1 and CDR2: SGHVS and FNYEAQ. Trimming pared 5 bases from V and 3 bases from J, leaving 13 bases between. As DNA, the CDR3 is TGTGCCAGCAGCCCCCGGGACACCGACTATGGCTACACCTTC. This translates into CASSPRDTDYGYTF.

The rearrangement joins TRBV6-5 to TRBJ1-2; 8 bases fit TRBD1. V gave up 7 bases and J gave up 3 bases; unmatched junction bases: 7. The germline V gene has CDR1 MNHEY and CDR2 SVGAGI. The CDR3 extends over 14 amino acids. Here the CDR3 reads CASISDRVDYGYTF. The CDR3 DNA reads as TGTGCCAGCATTTCGGACAGGGTAGACTATGGCTACACCTTC.

This clone was counted between two and nine times. The chain employs TRBV10-3 and TRBJ1-2, with TRBD1 matching 7 bases. CDR3 length equals 15 residues. Trimming removed 3 bases from V and 8 bases from J; junction bases left unmatched: 12. Germline values: CDR1 ENHRY, CDR2 SYGVKD. The CDR3: CAISDPDRDVGGYTF. The DNA of the CDR3 is TGTGCCATCAGTGACCCTGACAGGGATGTAGGAGGCTACACCTTC.

The gene calls are TRBV6-2 or TRBV6-3 and TRBJ2-5; D unclear. The germline V gene has CDR1 MNHEY and CDR2 SVGEGT. The V and J ends lost 3 bases and 5 bases respectively, with 16 bases between them. The CDR3 extends over 15 amino acids. The CDR3 reads CASSYMGPGMETQYF. As DNA, the CDR3 is TGTGCCAGCAGTTATATGGGCCCTGGCATGGAGACCCAGTACTTC.

The chain has TRBV6-5 and TRBJ1-1; TRBD1 is a possible D gene (6 bases). The V end lost 8 bases, the J end lost 2 bases, and 15 bases lay between the germline ends. The CDR3 consists of 14 residues. Germline-derived CDR1 and CDR2 are MNHEY and SVGAGI. The CDR3 coding sequence is TGTGCCAGCCCTACGGGACACCATAACACTGAAGCTTTCTTT. It translates to CASPTGHHNTEAFF.

The chain is built from TRBV7-2 and TRBJ2-7, with TRBD1 as a possible D gene (6 bases). Trimming pared 5 bases from V and 1 base from J, leaving 12 bases between. The CDR3 consists of 14 residues. Germline V gives CDR1 SGHTA, CDR2 FQGNSA. CDR3 sequence: CASSAVGTSYEQYF. The DNA of the CDR3 is TGTGCCAGCAGCGCAGTTGGGACATCCTACGAGCAGTACTTC.

V and J are TRBV5-1 and TRBJ1-1, with D possibly matching TRBD1 (5 bases). The CDR3 sequence is 16 residues long. Germline V gene sequence: CDR1 SGHRS, CDR2 YFSETQ. The V end lost 2 bases, the J end lost 4 bases, and 18 bases lay between the germline ends. This CDR3 reads CASSFLTAPGSTEAFF. The CDR3 DNA is TGCGCCAGCAGCTTCTTGACAGCCCCCGGGAGCACTGAAGCTTTCTTT.

This chain connects TRBV27 to TRBJ1-5; 9 bases fit TRBD1. This CDR3 is built from 15 residues. Per the germline V gene, CDR1 is MNHEY and CDR2 is SMNVEV (reference sequence). V lost 6 bases and J lost 4; bases outside the gene matches: 7. The CDR3 DNA is TGTGCCAGCAGCCGCGACAGGGGGACTAATCAGCCCCAGCATTTT. This codes for CASSRDRGTNQPQHF.

In the case of this clone: Other DNA variants within this sample encode the same CDR3. V and J are TRBV29-1 and TRBJ2-2; D uncertain. Trimming took off 4 bases at V and 2 bases at J, with 8 bases between the two ends. The germline gives CDR1 SQVTM, CDR2 ANQGSEA. The CDR3 consists of 13 residues. CDR3 residues: CSVGLSNTGELFF. CDR3 bases: TGCAGCGTTGGACTTTCAAACACCGGGGAGCTGTTTTTT.